The 14 T cell receptor beta chains in this list originate from one sample, sequenced in a study of blood T cell repertoires in COVID-19. The method was immunoSEQ multiplex PCR; TCRdb's version includes in-frame clones alone and lacks a portion of them. The sample has roughly 14,000 clones, around 83% seen once. The sequencing input was peripheral blood. The receptors were sampled from a man aged 35 to 55 with active or convalescent COVID-19.

This clone came up once. The chain combines TRBV6-2 or TRBV6-3 with TRBJ1-1; tentative D call: TRBD1 (6 bases). This CDR3 spans 12 amino acids. Looked up from germline, CDR1 is MNHEY and CDR2 is SVGEGT. V lost 3 bases, J lost 5 bases, and 7 bases lay in between. CDR3 in amino acids: CASSYTGTEAFF. The CDR3 nucleotides read TGTGCCAGCAGTTATACAGGGACTGAAGCTTTCTTT.

The V gene is TRBV3-1 (or the pseudogene TRBV3-2), the J gene TRBJ1-4, with TRBD1 as a possible D gene (6 bases). CDR3 length equals 15 residues. The germline V gene encodes CDR1 LGHDT and CDR2 YNNKEL (reference sequence). Trimming took off 3 bases at V and 8 bases at J, with 16 bases between the two ends. The DNA of the CDR3 is TGTGCCAGCAGCCAGATAAGCGGGGGCGGAGAAAAACTGTTTTTT. Protein product: CASSQISGGGEKLFF.

This clone was seen once. CDR3 region: CASSLSGGRLEKLFF. The CDR3 nucleotides are TGTGCCAGCAGCCTCTCTGGGGGGAGGCTCGAAAAACTGTTTTTT. The V and J genes are TRBV5-5 and TRBJ1-4; D is possibly TRBD1 (5 bases). The V gene lost 4 bases and the J gene lost 8 bases, with 18 bases spanning the gap. CDR3 length: 15 residues. Germline V gene sequence: CDR1 SGHKS, CDR2 YYEKEE (reference sequence).

This chain links TRBV5-1 with TRBJ2-5; possibly TRBD1 for D (8 bases). The V gene's germline CDR1 is SGHRS and CDR2 YFSETQ. The V end lost 4 bases, the J end lost 5 bases, and 15 bases lay between the germline ends. The CDR3 contains 14 residues. The CDR3 reads CASSPGQGGETQYF. Here the CDR3 DNA reads TGCGCCAGCAGCCCAGGACAGGGAGGGGAGACCCAGTACTTC. Based on the CDR3 plus reference TRBV5-1 and TRBJ2-5, the full variable domain is KAGVTQTPRYLIKTRGQQVTLSCSPISGHRSVSWYQQTPGQGLQFLFEYFSETQRNKGNFPGRFSGRQFSNSRSEMNVSTLELGDSALYLCASSPGQGGETQYFGPGTRLLVL.

This chain uses TRBV7-8 with TRBJ2-7; possibly TRBD2 for D (5 bases). The V end lost 5 bases, the J end lost 0 bases, and 11 bases lay between the germline ends. The CDR3 is made up of 14 amino acids. Germline lookup yields CDR1 SGHVS and CDR2 FQNEAQ. This CDR3 is CASSPSGVSYEQYF. CDR3 coding DNA: TGTGCCAGCAGCCCCAGCGGTGTCTCCTACGAGCAGTACTTC.

This clone was seen a handful of times. CDR3 sequence reads: CASSAGQVNTIYF. The DNA of the CDR3 is TGTGCCAGCAGCGCGGGACAGGTCAACACCATATATTTT. This chain connects TRBV11-3 to TRBJ1-3; TRBD1 matches at 8 bases. Germline-derived CDR1 and CDR2 are SGHNT and YENEEA. The CDR3 contains 13 residues. V lost 5 bases to trimming and J lost 7 bases; unmatched junction nucleotides: 4. The variable domain in full, with the rest retrieved from reference TRBV11-3 and TRBJ1-3, is EAGVVQSPRYKIIEKKQPVAFWCNPISGHNTLYWYLQNLGQGPELLIRYENEEAVDDSQLPKDRFSAERLKGVDSTLKIQPAELGDSAVYLCASSAGQVNTIYFGEGSWLTVV.

This CDR3 reads CASSLMDILNQPQHF. The DNA for the CDR3 is TGTGCCAGCAGCTTAATGGACATCCTTAATCAGCCCCAGCATTTT. The chain joins TRBV7-8 to TRBJ1-5, with D perhaps matching TRBD1 (5 bases). CDR1 and CDR2 (germline): SGHVS, FQNEAQ. V lost 2 bases, J lost 4 bases, and 12 bases lay in between. This CDR3 comprises 15 residues.

The J gene is TRBJ1-6, the V gene TRBV30; D might be TRBD1 (6 bases). The CDR3 has 17 residues. Germline V gene data show CDR1 as GTSNPN and CDR2 as SVGIG (reference sequence). Between the trimmed V and J ends, which lost 4 bases and 7 bases, there was a span of 23 bases. The DNA for the CDR3 is TGTGCCTGGACCGGGGGGGCAGGCCAGACAATGAATTCACCCCTCCACTTT. This encodes CAWTGGAGQTMNSPLHF.

This clone has a single count. The rearrangement uses TRBV5-1 and TRBJ2-1, with TRBD1 identical over 8 bases. The CDR3 length is 14 residues. With 5 bases clipped from V and 5 bases from J, the junction kept 6 bases outside the gene matches. Germline values: CDR1 SGHRS, CDR2 YFSETQ. CDR3 DNA: TGCGCCAGCAGGAGGACAGGGTCCAACAATGAGCAGTTCTTC. Its protein is CASRRTGSNNEQFF.

V usage is TRBV7-2 and J usage is TRBJ1-2, with D maybe TRBD1 (5 bases). Germline-derived CDR1 and CDR2 are SGHTA and FQGNSA. The CDR3 loop spans 14 amino acids. Trimming cost V 3 bases and J 0 bases, with 8 bases left between them. CDR3 coding DNA: TGTGCCAGCAGCTTGACAGATACTAACTATGGCTACACCTTC. Amino acid sequence: CASSLTDTNYGYTF. The variable domain in full, with the rest retrieved from reference TRBV7-2 and TRBJ1-2, is GAGVSQSPSNKVTEKGKDVELRCDPISGHTALYWYRQSLGQGLEFLIYFQGNSAPDKSGLPSDRFSAERTGGSVSTLTIQRTQQEDSAVYLCASSLTDTNYGYTFGSGTRLTVV.

This chain connects TRBV3-1 (or the pseudogene TRBV3-2) to TRBJ2-3; weak D call: TRBD2 (5 bases). The germline V and J ends were trimmed by 0 bases and 6 bases, with 19 bases remaining between them. Per the germline V gene, CDR1 is LGHDT and CDR2 is YNNKEL (reference sequence). This CDR3 spans 17 amino acids. The CDR3: CASSQDLSGAWMDTQYF. The DNA for the CDR3 is TGTGCCAGCAGCCAAGATCTCAGCGGCGCCTGGATGGATACGCAGTATTTT.

This clone was seen a handful of times. This sequence joins TRBV3-1 (or the pseudogene TRBV3-2) and TRBJ2-2; 9 bases fit TRBD1. The length of the CDR3 is 17 residues. Trimming took 6 bases from V and 3 from J; bases not matched to a gene: 11. The germline CDR1 and CDR2 sequences are LGHDT and YNNKEL (reference sequence). The DNA for the CDR3 is TGTGCCAGCAGTCCCCTCTCAGGGACAGGGTACACCGGGGAGCTGTTTTTT. Protein: CASSPLSGTGYTGELFF.

In nucleotides, the CDR3 is TGTGCCAGTAGTATGGGGGACAGGGGTAAGGCAGATACGCAGTATTTT. Its translation: CASSMGDRGKADTQYF. The rearrangement joins TRBV19 to TRBJ2-3; TRBD1 matches 10 bases. V shed 3 bases, J shed 4 bases, and the junction held 7 bases outside the gene matches. CDR1 LNHDA and CDR2 SQIVND come from the germline V gene (reference sequence). The CDR3 sequence is 16 residues long.

The V gene is TRBV6-5, the J gene TRBJ2-5, with no clear D. This CDR3 has 13 amino acids. Germline V lookup: CDR1 MNHEY, CDR2 SVGAGI. With 6 bases removed from V and 2 bases from J, the gap between germline ends came to 10 bases. CDR3 sequence (DNA): TGTGCCAGCAGGCCACAGCAGCAAGAGACCCAGTACTTC. Translation: CASRPQQQETQYF.